Listed below are T cell receptor beta chains from one sample, sequenced in a study of T cells after posttransplantation cyclophosphamide. Libraries were prepared by immunoSEQ multiplex PCR; TCRdb keeps only in-frame clonotypes and omits some of them. The sample lists roughly 21,000 clones, 65% to 90% occurring once. This specimen consisted of PBMCs, obtained about 400 days after allogeneic stem cell transplant with calcineurin inhibitor and methotrexate. The receptors shown here come from a female patient in her thirties or forties who received an allogeneic stem cell transplant from an unrelated donor, was CMV-positive, and had acute and chronic GVHD. Some T cells may trace back to the graft donor. CDR3s include the opening cysteine and the closing phenylalanine or tryptophan. The D gene is left open where the match is weak. Size tells how often a clone was seen (once, few, many) or the class of an expanded clone, and some rows leave it out.

D gene: TRBD2
clone size: NA
V gene: TRBV7-8
J gene: TRBJ2-3
CDR3 length: 16
CDR3 protein: CASSLVGGRATDTQYF

D gene: TRBD2
clone size: NA
V gene: TRBV25-1
J gene: TRBJ2-1
CDR3 length: 15
CDR3 protein: CASSGTSGKYNEQFF

D gene: TRBD2
clone size: NA
V gene: TRBV29-1
J gene: TRBJ2-7
CDR3 length: 13
CDR3 protein: CSVRGGAFLEQYF

D gene: NA
clone size: NA
V gene: TRBV11-2
J gene: TRBJ2-3
CDR3 length: 15
CDR3 protein: CASGMAGLLQDTQYF

D gene: TRBD1
clone size: NA
V gene: TRBV9
J gene: TRBJ1-4
CDR3 length: 16
CDR3 protein: CASSAFPGQANEKLFF

D gene: TRBD1
clone size: NA
V gene: TRBV6-6
J gene: TRBJ2-1
CDR3 length: 12
CDR3 protein: CASRKYRDRQFF

D gene: TRBD2
clone size: NA
V gene: TRBV6-6
J gene: TRBJ2-3
CDR3 length: 15
CDR3 protein: CASRTSGGTPDTQYF

D gene: TRBD1
clone size: once
V gene: TRBV7-9
J gene: TRBJ1-4
CDR3 length: 14
CDR3 protein: CASTRQGLNEKLFF

D gene: NA
clone size: NA
V gene: TRBV7-8
J gene: TRBJ2-3
CDR3 length: 12
CDR3 protein: CASSQGGDTQYF

D gene: NA
clone size: NA
V gene: TRBV7-2
J gene: TRBJ2-5
CDR3 length: 13
CDR3 protein: CASSSGYGETQYF

D gene: TRBD2
clone size: NA
V gene: TRBV27
J gene: TRBJ2-3
CDR3 length: 16
CDR3 protein: CASSSLGLASTDTQYF

D gene: NA
clone size: NA
V gene: TRBV15
J gene: TRBJ2-5
CDR3 length: 13
CDR3 protein: CATSFNGGETQYF

D gene: TRBD2
clone size: NA
V gene: TRBV5-6
J gene: TRBJ2-2
CDR3 length: 15
CDR3 protein: CASSLGLAGIGELFF

D gene: NA
clone size: NA
V gene: TRBV2
J gene: TRBJ1-5
CDR3 length: 15
CDR3 protein: CASSDFWGRNQPQHF

D gene: TRBD1
clone size: NA
V gene: TRBV29-1
J gene: TRBJ1-6
CDR3 length: 14
CDR3 protein: CSVQTDRDDSPLHF

D gene: TRBD1
clone size: NA
V gene: TRBV5-1
J gene: TRBJ2-1
CDR3 length: 17
CDR3 protein: CASSLDPGQGALNEQFF

D gene: TRBD2
clone size: NA
V gene: TRBV4-1
J gene: TRBJ2-7
CDR3 length: 15
CDR3 protein: CASSQETSVDYEQYF

D gene: TRBD1
clone size: NA
V gene: TRBV4-1
J gene: TRBJ2-1
CDR3 length: 15
CDR3 protein: CASRQPGTGYYEQFF

D gene: TRBD2
clone size: few
V gene: TRBV2
J gene: TRBJ2-7
CDR3 length: 14
CDR3 protein: CASSGGLTSYEQYF

D gene: TRBD1
clone size: NA
V gene: TRBV16
J gene: TRBJ1-5
CDR3 length: 14
CDR3 protein: CASSQRQGDQPQHF

D gene: NA
clone size: NA
V gene: TRBV27
J gene: TRBJ2-7
CDR3 length: 13
CDR3 protein: CASSRDNSYEQYF

D gene: NA
clone size: NA
V gene: TRBV10-1
J gene: TRBJ1-5
CDR3 length: 14
CDR3 protein: CASSPGQYGQPQHF

D gene: NA
clone size: NA
V gene: TRBV5-4
J gene: TRBJ2-7
CDR3 length: 14
CDR3 protein: CASSLAQGGYEQYF

D gene: NA
clone size: NA
V gene: TRBV9
J gene: TRBJ2-3
CDR3 length: 12
CDR3 protein: CASSGNTDTQYF

D gene: TRBD1
clone size: once
V gene: TRBV27
J gene: TRBJ1-2
CDR3 length: 13
CDR3 protein: CASSYGQEYGYTF

D gene: NA
clone size: NA
V gene: TRBV11-2
J gene: TRBJ1-6
CDR3 length: 14
CDR3 protein: CASSSGGRDSPLHF

D gene: TRBD2
clone size: NA
V gene: TRBV5-1
J gene: TRBJ2-1
CDR3 length: 15
CDR3 protein: CASSLLAGANNEQFF

D gene: NA
clone size: NA
V gene: TRBV18
J gene: TRBJ1-2
CDR3 length: 14
CDR3 protein: CASSPPRWVGGYTF

D gene: TRBD1
clone size: NA
V gene: TRBV7-2
J gene: TRBJ2-2
CDR3 length: 15
CDR3 protein: CASSSGQGGTGELFF

D gene: NA
clone size: NA
V gene: TRBV5-1
J gene: TRBJ1-1
CDR3 length: 13
CDR3 protein: CASMVVANTEAFF

D gene: TRBD1
clone size: NA
V gene: TRBV4-3
J gene: TRBJ1-6
CDR3 length: 16
CDR3 protein: CASSQGRGQDNSPLHF

D gene: TRBD2
clone size: NA
V gene: TRBV6-5
J gene: TRBJ2-1
CDR3 length: 16
CDR3 protein: CASSYVSGRLEAEQFF

D gene: NA
clone size: NA
V gene: TRBV7-9
J gene: TRBJ1-1
CDR3 length: 15
CDR3 protein: CASSLVGEGNTEAFF

D gene: TRBD2
clone size: NA
V gene: TRBV6-5
J gene: TRBJ2-7
CDR3 length: 12
CDR3 protein: CASSSGRYEQYF

D gene: NA
clone size: NA
V gene: TRBV2
J gene: TRBJ2-7
CDR3 length: 9
CDR3 protein: CASGSDSHF

D gene: NA
clone size: NA
V gene: TRBV2
J gene: TRBJ1-3
CDR3 length: 13
CDR3 protein: CASSDYSGNTIYF

D gene: TRBD2
clone size: NA
V gene: TRBV13
J gene: TRBJ2-1
CDR3 length: 18
CDR3 protein: CASSLRGSGGAGKSEQFF

D gene: TRBD1
clone size: NA
V gene: TRBV6-5
J gene: TRBJ1-3
CDR3 length: 15
CDR3 protein: CASRATGGQGNTIYF

D gene: NA
clone size: NA
V gene: TRBV6-6
J gene: TRBJ1-1
CDR3 length: 12
CDR3 protein: CASRDFNTEAFF

D gene: TRBD2
clone size: NA
V gene: TRBV7-9
J gene: TRBJ2-3
CDR3 length: 16
CDR3 protein: CASSLGGRGSTDTQYF

D gene: TRBD1
clone size: NA
V gene: TRBV30
J gene: TRBJ1-3
CDR3 length: 18
CDR3 protein: CAWEGAHSGVPAGNTIYF

D gene: NA
clone size: NA
V gene: TRBV6-5
J gene: TRBJ1-3
CDR3 length: 14
CDR3 protein: CASSYRGSGNTIYF

D gene: NA
clone size: NA
V gene: TRBV30
J gene: TRBJ2-4
CDR3 length: 15
CDR3 protein: CAWRTPTLAKNIQYF

D gene: NA
clone size: NA
V gene: TRBV29-1
J gene: TRBJ2-1
CDR3 length: 13
CDR3 protein: CSVRVPFYNEQFF

D gene: NA
clone size: NA
V gene: TRBV5-6
J gene: TRBJ2-7
CDR3 length: 15
CDR3 protein: CASSLSRLTSYEQYF

D gene: NA
clone size: NA
V gene: TRBV27
J gene: TRBJ2-5
CDR3 length: 13
CDR3 protein: CASGGTYMETQYF

D gene: TRBD2
clone size: NA
V gene: TRBV29-1
J gene: TRBJ2-1
CDR3 length: 14
CDR3 protein: CSVGGGSIPNEQFF

D gene: TRBD1
clone size: NA
V gene: TRBV5-1
J gene: TRBJ1-2
CDR3 length: 15
CDR3 protein: CASSLVGQNQHGYTF

D gene: NA
clone size: NA
V gene: TRBV6-6
J gene: TRBJ2-1
CDR3 length: 14
CDR3 protein: CASSYSPFSGEQFF

D gene: NA
clone size: NA
V gene: TRBV6-6
J gene: TRBJ2-1
CDR3 length: 12
CDR3 protein: CASSRPGNEQFF

D gene: NA
clone size: NA
V gene: TRBV6-5
J gene: TRBJ2-7
CDR3 length: 14
CDR3 protein: CASSYSSPPYEQYF

D gene: NA
clone size: NA
V gene: TRBV28
J gene: TRBJ1-6
CDR3 length: 16
CDR3 protein: CASTGHRSGVNSPLHF

D gene: NA
clone size: NA
V gene: TRBV7-2
J gene: TRBJ2-5
CDR3 length: 12
CDR3 protein: CASSPGKETQYF

D gene: NA
clone size: NA
V gene: TRBV6-5
J gene: TRBJ2-3
CDR3 length: 15
CDR3 protein: CASSYSPTGADTQYF

D gene: TRBD2
clone size: NA
V gene: TRBV25-1
J gene: TRBJ2-3
CDR3 length: 17
CDR3 protein: CASSPGTSGGPTDTQYF